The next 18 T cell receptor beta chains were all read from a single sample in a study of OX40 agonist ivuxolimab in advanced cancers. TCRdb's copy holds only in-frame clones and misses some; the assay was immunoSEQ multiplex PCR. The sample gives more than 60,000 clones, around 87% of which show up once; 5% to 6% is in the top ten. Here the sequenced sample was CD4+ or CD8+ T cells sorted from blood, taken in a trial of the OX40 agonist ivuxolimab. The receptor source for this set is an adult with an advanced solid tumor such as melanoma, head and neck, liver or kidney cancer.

The CDR3 bases are TGCAGCGGTGGACAGCAAATGAACACTGAAGCTTTCTTT. Its protein is CSGGQQMNTEAFF. The V call is TRBV29-1, the J call TRBJ1-1; D is possibly TRBD1 (6 bases). The length of the CDR3 is 13 residues. Per germline, CDR1 SQVTM and CDR2 ANQGSEA. The V gene lost 7 bases and the J gene lost 0 bases, with 12 bases spanning the gap.

The CDR3 region has the DNA TGTGCCAGCAGTTTAAATCCTAGACTAGCGGGAGAGAGCTCCTACAATGAGCAGTTCTTC. Protein sequence: CASSLNPRLAGESSYNEQFF. The J gene is TRBJ2-1, the V gene TRBV28, with 12 bases fitting TRBD2. Germline V gene data show CDR1 as MDHEN and CDR2 as SYDVKM. After removal of 2 bases from V and 0 bases from J, the junction contained 11 bases not matched to a gene. The CDR3 runs to 20 residues.

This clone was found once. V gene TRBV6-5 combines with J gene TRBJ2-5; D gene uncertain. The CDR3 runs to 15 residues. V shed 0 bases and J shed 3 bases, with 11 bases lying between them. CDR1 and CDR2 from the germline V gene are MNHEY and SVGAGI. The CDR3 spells CASSYSNNREETQYF. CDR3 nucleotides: TGTGCCAGCAGTTACTCGAACAATCGGGAAGAGACCCAGTACTTC.

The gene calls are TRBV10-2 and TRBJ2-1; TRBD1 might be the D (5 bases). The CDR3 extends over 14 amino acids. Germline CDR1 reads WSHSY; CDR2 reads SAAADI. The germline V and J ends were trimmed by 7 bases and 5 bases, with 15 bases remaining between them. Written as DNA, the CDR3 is TGCGCCAGCACCTCAGGGAAGATTCACAATGAGCAGTTCTTC. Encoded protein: CASTSGKIHNEQFF.

This chain's CDR3 is CASSLGLTEQETQYF. CDR3 DNA sequence: TGTGCCAGCAGCTTAGGCTTGACGGAGCAAGAGACCCAGTACTTC. The rearrangement links TRBV7-9 to TRBJ2-5, with D hard to call. CDR3 length: 15 residues. CDR1 and CDR2 (germline): SEHNR, FQNEAQ (reference sequence). V lost 1 base and J lost 2, with 11 bases in between.

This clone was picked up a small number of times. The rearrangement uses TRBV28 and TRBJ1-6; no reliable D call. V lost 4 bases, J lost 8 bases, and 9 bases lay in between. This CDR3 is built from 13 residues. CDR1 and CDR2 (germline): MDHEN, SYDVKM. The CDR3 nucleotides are TGTGCCAGCAGTTCCCAGTTAGATTCACCCCTCCACTTT. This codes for CASSSQLDSPLHF.

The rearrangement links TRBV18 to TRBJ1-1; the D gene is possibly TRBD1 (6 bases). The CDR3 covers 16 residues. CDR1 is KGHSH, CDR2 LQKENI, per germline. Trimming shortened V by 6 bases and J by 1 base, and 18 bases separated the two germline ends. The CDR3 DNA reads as TGTGCCAGCTCTTCTTTCCAGGGGCCGGAGAACACTGAAGCTTTCTTT. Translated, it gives CASSSFQGPENTEAFF.

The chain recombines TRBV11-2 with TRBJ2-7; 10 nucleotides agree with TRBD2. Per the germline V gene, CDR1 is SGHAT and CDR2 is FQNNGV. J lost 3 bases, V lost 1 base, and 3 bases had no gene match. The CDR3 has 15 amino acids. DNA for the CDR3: TGTGCCAGCAGCTTAGCTCCTAGCGGGGGCTACGAGCAGTACTTC. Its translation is CASSLAPSGGYEQYF.

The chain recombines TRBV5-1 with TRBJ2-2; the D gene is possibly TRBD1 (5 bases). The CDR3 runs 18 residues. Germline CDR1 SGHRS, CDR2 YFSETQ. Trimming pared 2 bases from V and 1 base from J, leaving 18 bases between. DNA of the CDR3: TGCGCCAGCAGCTTCTCCAGGGCCTCAGCCTTGAACACCGGGGAGCTGTTTTTT. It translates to CASSFSRASALNTGELFF.

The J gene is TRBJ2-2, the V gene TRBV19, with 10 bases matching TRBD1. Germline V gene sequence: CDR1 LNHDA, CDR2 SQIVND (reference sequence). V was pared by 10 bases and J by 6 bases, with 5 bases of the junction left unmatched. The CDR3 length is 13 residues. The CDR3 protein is CATRTGGAGELFF. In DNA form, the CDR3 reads TGTGCCACCCGGACAGGGGGGGCCGGGGAGCTGTTTTTT.

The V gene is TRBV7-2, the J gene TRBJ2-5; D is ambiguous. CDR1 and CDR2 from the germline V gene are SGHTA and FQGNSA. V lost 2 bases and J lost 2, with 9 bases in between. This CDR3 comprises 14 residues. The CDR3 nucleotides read TGTGCCAGCAGCTTATACGGCACACAAGAGACCCAGTACTTC. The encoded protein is CASSLYGTQETQYF.

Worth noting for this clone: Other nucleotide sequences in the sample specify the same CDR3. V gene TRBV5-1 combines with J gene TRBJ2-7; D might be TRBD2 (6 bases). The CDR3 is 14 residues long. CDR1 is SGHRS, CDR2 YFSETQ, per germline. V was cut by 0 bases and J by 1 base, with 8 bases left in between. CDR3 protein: CASSLAGLSYEQYF. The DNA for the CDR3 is TGCGCCAGCAGCTTGGCGGGACTTTCCTACGAGCAGTACTTC.

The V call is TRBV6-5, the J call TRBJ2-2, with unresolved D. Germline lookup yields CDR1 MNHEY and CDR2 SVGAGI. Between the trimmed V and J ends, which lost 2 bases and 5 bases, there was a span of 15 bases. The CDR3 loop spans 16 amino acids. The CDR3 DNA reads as TGTGCCAGCAGTTACATCCCAACAACGGCGACCGGGGAGCTGTTTTTT. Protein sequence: CASSYIPTTATGELFF.

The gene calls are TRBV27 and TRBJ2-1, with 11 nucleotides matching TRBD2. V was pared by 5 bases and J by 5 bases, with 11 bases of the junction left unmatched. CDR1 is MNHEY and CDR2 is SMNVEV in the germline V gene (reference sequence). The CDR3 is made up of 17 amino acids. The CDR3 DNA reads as TGTGCCAGCAGTCGATTAGCGGGGGGGCCAGGCAACAATGAGCAGTTCTTC. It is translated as CASSRLAGGPGNNEQFF.

CDR3 protein: CASSSELAVQETQYF. As DNA, the CDR3 is TGTGCCAGCAGTTCCGAACTAGCGGTTCAAGAGACCCAGTACTTC. V and J are TRBV6-5 and TRBJ2-5, with 8 positions matching TRBD2. Germline CDR1 reads MNHEY; CDR2 reads SVGAGI. The V gene end was trimmed by 4 bases and the J gene end by 2 bases; junction bases not matched to a gene: 6. The CDR3 contains 15 residues.

CDR3 loop: CASSLSAAAGNTIYF. The CDR3 DNA follows: TGTGCCAGCAGTTTATCGGCTGCCGCTGGAAACACCATATATTTT. The rearrangement links TRBV28 to TRBJ1-3; D gene ambiguous. Between the trimmed V and J ends, which lost 1 base and 2 bases, there was a span of 9 bases. CDR3 length: 15 amino acids. Germline V gives CDR1 MDHEN, CDR2 SYDVKM.

CDR3 region: CASSPLGATQYF. The CDR3 DNA is TGTGCCAGCAGCCCCCTAGGAGCGACGCAGTATTTT. The J gene is TRBJ2-3, the V gene TRBV9; D is ambiguous. The length of the CDR3 is 12 residues. Germline assignment: CDR1 SGDLS and CDR2 YYNGEE. Trimming took 4 bases from V and 9 from J, leaving 12 bases between them.

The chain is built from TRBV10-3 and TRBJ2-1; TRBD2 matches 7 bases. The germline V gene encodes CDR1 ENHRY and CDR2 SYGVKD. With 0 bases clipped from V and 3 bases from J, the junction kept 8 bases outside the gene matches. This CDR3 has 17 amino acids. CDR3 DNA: TGTGCCATCAGTGAGTCTCCGGACGGGACTAACTACAATGAGCAGTTCTTC. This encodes CAISESPDGTNYNEQFF.